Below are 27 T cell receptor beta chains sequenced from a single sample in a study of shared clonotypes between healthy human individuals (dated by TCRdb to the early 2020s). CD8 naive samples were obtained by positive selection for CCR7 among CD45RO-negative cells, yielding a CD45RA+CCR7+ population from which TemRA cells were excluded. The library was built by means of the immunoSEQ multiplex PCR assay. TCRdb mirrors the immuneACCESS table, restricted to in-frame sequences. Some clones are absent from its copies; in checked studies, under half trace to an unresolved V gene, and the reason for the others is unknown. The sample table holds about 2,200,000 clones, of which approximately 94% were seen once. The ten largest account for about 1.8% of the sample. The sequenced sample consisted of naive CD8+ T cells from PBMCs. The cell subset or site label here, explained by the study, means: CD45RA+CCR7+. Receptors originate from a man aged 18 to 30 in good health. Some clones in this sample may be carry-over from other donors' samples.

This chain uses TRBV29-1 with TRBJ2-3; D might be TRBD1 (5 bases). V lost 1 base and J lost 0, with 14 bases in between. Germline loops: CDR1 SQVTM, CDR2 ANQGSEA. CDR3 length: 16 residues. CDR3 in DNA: TGCAGCGTTGAAGGAGACAGCGTACCTAGCACAGATACGCAGTATTTT. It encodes CSVEGDSVPSTDTQYF.

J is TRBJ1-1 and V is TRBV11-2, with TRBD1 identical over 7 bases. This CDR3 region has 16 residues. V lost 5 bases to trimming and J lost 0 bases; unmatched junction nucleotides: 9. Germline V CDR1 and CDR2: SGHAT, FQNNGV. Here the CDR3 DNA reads TGTGCCAGCAGCCCCGACAGGGACTCCCTGAACACTGAAGCTTTCTTT. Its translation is CASSPDRDSLNTEAFF.

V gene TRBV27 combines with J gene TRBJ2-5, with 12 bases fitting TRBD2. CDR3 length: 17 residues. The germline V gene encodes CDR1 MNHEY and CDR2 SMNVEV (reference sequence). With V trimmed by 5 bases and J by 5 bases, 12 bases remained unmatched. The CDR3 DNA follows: TGTGCCAGCAGTGGAAGGACTAGCGGGGCCCCGGGGGAGACCCAGTACTTC. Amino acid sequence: CASSGRTSGAPGETQYF.

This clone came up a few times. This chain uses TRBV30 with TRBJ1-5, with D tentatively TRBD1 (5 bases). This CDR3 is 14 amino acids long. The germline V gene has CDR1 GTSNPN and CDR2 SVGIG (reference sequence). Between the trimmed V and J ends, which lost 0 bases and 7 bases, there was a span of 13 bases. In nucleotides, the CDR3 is TGTGCCTGGAGTGTAACACAGGTGATACAGCCCCAGCATTTT. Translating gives CAWSVTQVIQPQHF.

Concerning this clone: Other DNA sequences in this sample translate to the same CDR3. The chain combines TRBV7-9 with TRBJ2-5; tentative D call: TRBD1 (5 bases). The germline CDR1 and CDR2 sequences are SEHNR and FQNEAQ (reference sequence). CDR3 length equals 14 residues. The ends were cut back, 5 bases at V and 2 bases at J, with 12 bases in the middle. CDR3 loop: CASSLAAGQETQYF. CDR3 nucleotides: TGTGCCAGCAGCCTGGCGGCAGGGCAAGAGACCCAGTACTTC.

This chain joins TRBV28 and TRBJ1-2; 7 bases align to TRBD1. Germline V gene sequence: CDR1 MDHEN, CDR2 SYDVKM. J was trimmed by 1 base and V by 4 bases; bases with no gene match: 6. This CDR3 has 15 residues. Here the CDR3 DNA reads TGTGCCAGCAGTTCCCCCGGGACAGTTAACTATGGCTACACCTTC. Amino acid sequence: CASSSPGTVNYGYTF.

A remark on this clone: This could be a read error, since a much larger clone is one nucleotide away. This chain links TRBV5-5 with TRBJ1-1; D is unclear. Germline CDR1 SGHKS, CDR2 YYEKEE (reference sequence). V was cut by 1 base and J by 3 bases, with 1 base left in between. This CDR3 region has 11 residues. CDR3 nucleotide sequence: TGTGCCAGCAGCTTGTACACTGAAGCTTTCTTT. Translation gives CASSLYTEAFF.

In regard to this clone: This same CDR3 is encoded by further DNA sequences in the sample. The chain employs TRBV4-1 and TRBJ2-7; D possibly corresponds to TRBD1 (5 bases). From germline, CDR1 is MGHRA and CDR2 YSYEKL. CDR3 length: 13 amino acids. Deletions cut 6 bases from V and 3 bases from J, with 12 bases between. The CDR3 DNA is TGCGCCAGCAGTCAGACCCAGGGCTACGAGCAGTACTTC. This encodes CASSQTQGYEQYF.

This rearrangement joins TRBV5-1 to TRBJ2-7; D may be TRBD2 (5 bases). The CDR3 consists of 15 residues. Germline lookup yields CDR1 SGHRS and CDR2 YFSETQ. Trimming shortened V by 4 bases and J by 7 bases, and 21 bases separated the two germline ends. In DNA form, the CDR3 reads TGCGCCAGCAGCCCCTCGACGGGAACAGTAGAGGAGCAGTACTTC. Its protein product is CASSPSTGTVEEQYF.

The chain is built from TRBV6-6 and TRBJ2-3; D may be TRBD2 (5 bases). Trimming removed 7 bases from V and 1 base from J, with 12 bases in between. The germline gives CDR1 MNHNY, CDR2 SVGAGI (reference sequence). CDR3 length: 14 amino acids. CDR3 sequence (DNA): TGTGCCAGCAACCAACTAGTCGGCACAGATACGCAGTATTTT. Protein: CASNQLVGTDTQYF.

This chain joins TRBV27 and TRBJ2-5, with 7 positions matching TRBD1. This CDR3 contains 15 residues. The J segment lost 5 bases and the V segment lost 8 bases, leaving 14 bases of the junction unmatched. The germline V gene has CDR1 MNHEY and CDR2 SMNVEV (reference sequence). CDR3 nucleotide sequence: TGTGCCAGCCGATTGGAAAGGGGGCTTAGGGAGACCCAGTACTTC. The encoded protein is CASRLERGLRETQYF.

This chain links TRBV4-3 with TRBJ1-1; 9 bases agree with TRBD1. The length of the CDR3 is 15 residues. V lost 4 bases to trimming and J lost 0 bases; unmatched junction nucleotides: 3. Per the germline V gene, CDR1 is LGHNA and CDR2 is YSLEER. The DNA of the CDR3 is TGCGCCAGCAGCCTGGGACAGGGTGTGAACACTGAAGCTTTCTTT. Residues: CASSLGQGVNTEAFF.

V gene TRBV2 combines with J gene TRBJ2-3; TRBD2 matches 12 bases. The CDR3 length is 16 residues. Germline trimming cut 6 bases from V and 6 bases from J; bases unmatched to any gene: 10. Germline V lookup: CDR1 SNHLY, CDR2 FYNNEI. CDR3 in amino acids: CASRPRLAGVSDTQYF. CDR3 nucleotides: TGTGCCAGCAGACCCCGACTAGCGGGAGTTAGTGATACGCAGTATTTT.

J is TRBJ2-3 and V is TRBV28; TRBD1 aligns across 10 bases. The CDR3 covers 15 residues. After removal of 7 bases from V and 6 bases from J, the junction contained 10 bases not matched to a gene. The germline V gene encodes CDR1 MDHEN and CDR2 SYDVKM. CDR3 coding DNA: TGTGCCAGCACCGGGGACAGGGGAATCCCTGATACGCAGTATTTT. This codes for CASTGDRGIPDTQYF.

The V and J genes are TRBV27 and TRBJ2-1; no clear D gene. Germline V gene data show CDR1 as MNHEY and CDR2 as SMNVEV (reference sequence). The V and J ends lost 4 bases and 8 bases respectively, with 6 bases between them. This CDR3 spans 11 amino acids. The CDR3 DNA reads TGTGCCAGCAGTTCCGCTGATGAGCAGTTCTTC. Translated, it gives CASSSADEQFF.

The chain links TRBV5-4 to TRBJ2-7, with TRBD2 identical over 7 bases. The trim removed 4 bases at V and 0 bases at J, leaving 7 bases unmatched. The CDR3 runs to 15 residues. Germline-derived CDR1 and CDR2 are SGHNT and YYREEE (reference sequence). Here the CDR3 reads CASSANRDYSYEQYF. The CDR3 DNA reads TGTGCCAGCAGCGCTAACCGGGACTACTCCTACGAGCAGTACTTC.

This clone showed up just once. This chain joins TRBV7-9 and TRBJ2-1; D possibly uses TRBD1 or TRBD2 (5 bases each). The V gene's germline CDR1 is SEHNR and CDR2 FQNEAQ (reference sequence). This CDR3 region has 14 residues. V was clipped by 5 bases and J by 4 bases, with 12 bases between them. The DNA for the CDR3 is TGTGCCAGCAGCCCGGGACCGCTGTACAATGAGCAGTTCTTC. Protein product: CASSPGPLYNEQFF.

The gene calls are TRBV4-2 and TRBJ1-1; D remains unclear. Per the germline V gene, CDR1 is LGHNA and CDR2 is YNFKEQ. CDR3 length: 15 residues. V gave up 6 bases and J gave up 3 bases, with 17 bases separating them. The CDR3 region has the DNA TGTGCCAGCAGACCTGTCTTCGGAGGGTACACTGAAGCTTTCTTT. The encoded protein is CASRPVFGGYTEAFF.

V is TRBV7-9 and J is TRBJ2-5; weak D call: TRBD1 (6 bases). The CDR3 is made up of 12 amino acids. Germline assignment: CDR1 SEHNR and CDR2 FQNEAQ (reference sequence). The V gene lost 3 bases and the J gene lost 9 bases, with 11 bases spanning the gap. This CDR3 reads CASSFGTPPQYF. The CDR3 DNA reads TGTGCCAGCAGCTTTGGGACACCTCCCCAGTACTTC.

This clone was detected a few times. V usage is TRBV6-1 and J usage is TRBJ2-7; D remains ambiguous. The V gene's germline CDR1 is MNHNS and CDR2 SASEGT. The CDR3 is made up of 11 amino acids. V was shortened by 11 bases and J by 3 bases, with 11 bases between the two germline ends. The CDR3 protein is CACRWGYEQYF. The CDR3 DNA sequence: TGTGCCTGTCGTTGGGGCTACGAGCAGTACTTC.

CDR3 protein: CASSIRPEETQYF. DNA for the CDR3: TGTGCCAGCAGCATTAGGCCAGAAGAGACCCAGTACTTC. The chain employs TRBV5-6 and TRBJ2-5, with no clear D. V gave up 4 bases and J gave up 3 bases, with 10 bases separating them. This CDR3 has 13 amino acids. In germline, CDR1 is SGHDT, CDR2 YYEEEE.

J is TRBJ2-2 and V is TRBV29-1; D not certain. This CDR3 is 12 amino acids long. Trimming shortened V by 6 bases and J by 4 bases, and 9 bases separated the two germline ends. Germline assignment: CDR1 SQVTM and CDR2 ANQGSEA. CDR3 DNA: TGCAGCGTATTCAGTCCCACCGGGGAGCTGTTTTTT. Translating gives CSVFSPTGELFF.

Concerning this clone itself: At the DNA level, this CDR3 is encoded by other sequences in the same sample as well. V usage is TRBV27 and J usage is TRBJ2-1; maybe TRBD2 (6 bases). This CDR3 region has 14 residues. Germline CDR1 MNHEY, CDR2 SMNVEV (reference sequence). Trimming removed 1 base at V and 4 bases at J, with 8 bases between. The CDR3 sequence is CASSLWGTYNEQFF. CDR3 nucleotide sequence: TGTGCCAGCAGTTTATGGGGGACTTACAATGAGCAGTTCTTC.

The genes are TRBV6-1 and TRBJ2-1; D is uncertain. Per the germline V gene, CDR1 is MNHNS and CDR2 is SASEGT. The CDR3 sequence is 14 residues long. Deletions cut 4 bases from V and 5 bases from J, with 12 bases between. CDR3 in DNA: TGTGCCAGCAGTGTACGGGTTTACGACAATGAGCAGTTCTTC. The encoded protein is CASSVRVYDNEQFF.

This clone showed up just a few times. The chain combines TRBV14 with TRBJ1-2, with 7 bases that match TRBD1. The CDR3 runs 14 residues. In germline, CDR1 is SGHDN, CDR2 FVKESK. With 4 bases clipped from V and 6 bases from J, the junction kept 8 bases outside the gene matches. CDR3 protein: CASSPLRTGDGYTF. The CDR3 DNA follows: TGTGCCAGCAGCCCCCTTCGGACAGGAGATGGCTACACCTTC.

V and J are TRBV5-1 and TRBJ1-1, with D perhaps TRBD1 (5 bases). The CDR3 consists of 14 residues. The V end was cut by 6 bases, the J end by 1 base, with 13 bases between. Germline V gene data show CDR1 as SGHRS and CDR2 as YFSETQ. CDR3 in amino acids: CASTLGTGNTEAFF. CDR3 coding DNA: TGCGCCAGCACCCTCGGGACGGGGAACACTGAAGCTTTCTTT.

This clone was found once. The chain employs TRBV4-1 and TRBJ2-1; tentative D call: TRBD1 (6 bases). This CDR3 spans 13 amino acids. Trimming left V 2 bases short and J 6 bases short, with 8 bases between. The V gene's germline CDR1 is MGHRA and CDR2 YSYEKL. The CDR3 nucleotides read TGCGCCAGCAGCCAACCCAGGGGCAATGAGCAGTTCTTC. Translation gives CASSQPRGNEQFF.